This is a list of T cell receptor beta chains from one sample in a study of shared clonotypes between healthy human individuals. Assay used: immunoSEQ multiplex PCR; TCRdb lists only in-frame clones, some missing. The sample shows about 2.1 million clones, approximately 94% of them seen only once. Sequenced: naive CD8+ T cells from PBMCs. All receptors derive from a man younger than 35 in good health. Some clones in this sample may be carry-over from other donors' samples. Both conserved end residues are part of each CDR3. The order of the fields is D gene, J gene, V gene, clone size, CDR3 protein, CDR3 DNA. A D gene is named only where the DNA matches it firmly. Where a row states a size, it is once, few, many or the class of an expanded clone; other rows omit it.

>.|TRBJ2-7|TRBV6-6|.
CASSYSVTVAGAEQYF
TGTGCCAGCAGTTACTCCGTGACAGTGGCCGGGGCCGAGCAGTACTTC
>.|TRBJ2-7|TRBV19|.
CASSIRHSHYEQYF
TGTGCCAGTAGTATACGACACAGCCACTACGAGCAGTACTTC
>.|TRBJ1-1|TRBV30|few
CAWSGGGTEAFF
TGTGCCTGGAGTGGTGGTGGCACTGAAGCTTTCTTT
>.|TRBJ1-1|TRBV27|.
CASSLRTPNTEAFF
TGTGCCAGCAGTTTACGGACGCCGAACACTGAAGCTTTCTTT
>.|TRBJ1-4|TRBV11-2|.
CASSLYPRDTRLADEKLFF
TGTGCCAGCAGTCTCTACCCACGAGATACACGCCTGGCTGATGAAAAACTGTTTTTT
>.|TRBJ1-5|TRBV25-1|.
CASSEWADNQPQHF
TGTGCCAGCAGTGAATGGGCCGATAATCAGCCCCAGCATTTT
>TRBD2|TRBJ2-5|TRBV27|.
CASSPRLAGQETQYF
TGTGCCAGCAGTCCTAGACTAGCGGGCCAAGAGACCCAGTACTTC
>.|TRBJ1-1|TRBV10-3|few
CAISELAGMNTEAFF
TGTGCCATCAGTGAGTTGGCAGGCATGAACACTGAAGCTTTCTTT
>.|TRBJ1-1|TRBV11-2|once
CASSQTVYLNTEAFF
TGTGCCAGCAGCCAGACAGTCTACCTGAACACTGAAGCTTTCTTT
>TRBD1|TRBJ2-7|TRBV10-2|.
CASTRDREFSEQYF
TGCGCCAGCACCCGGGACAGGGAATTTAGCGAGCAGTACTTC
>.|TRBJ2-7|TRBV28|.
CASSPPAGQKYEQYF
TGTGCCAGCAGTCCCCCCGCAGGACAGAAGTACGAGCAGTACTTC
>.|TRBJ1-1|TRBV4-1|.
CASSQYRQGNTEAFF
TGCGCCAGCAGCCAGTATCGTCAGGGGAACACTGAAGCTTTCTTT
>TRBD2|TRBJ2-1|TRBV5-1|.
CASSLSAGDNEQFF
TGCGCCAGCAGCTTGTCAGCGGGAGATAATGAGCAGTTCTTC
>TRBD2|TRBJ2-3|TRBV14|once
CASSQDPLLSREGPGDTQYF
TGTGCCAGCAGCCAAGATCCCCTACTTTCGCGGGAGGGTCCGGGAGATACGCAGTATTTT
>TRBD1|TRBJ2-3|TRBV2|.
CAIYARTGRTDTQYF
TGTGCCATTTACGCCCGGACAGGGCGCACAGATACGCAGTATTTT
>.|TRBJ2-7|TRBV16|.
CASSQSSYYEQYF
TGTGCCAGCAGCCAATCAAGCTACTACGAGCAGTACTTC
>.|TRBJ2-3|TRBV29-1|.
CSVGLGDTQYF
TGCAGCGTTGGGCTTGGGGATACGCAGTATTTT
>.|TRBJ2-7|TRBV28|.
CASSTRGDYEQYF
TGTGCCAGCAGCACAAGGGGCGACTACGAGCAGTACTTC
>.|TRBJ2-3|TRBV7-9|once
CASSAREGVRPSTDTQYF
TGTGCCAGCAGCGCCCGAGAGGGTGTCAGACCTAGCACAGATACGCAGTATTTT
>.|TRBJ1-1|TRBV13|.
CASSKTANTEAFF
TGTGCCAGCAGCAAGACAGCGAACACTGAAGCTTTCTTT
>TRBD1|TRBJ2-5|TRBV7-9|.
CASSSPGTGQETQYF
TGTGCCAGCAGCTCCCCCGGGACAGGACAAGAGACCCAGTACTTC
>.|TRBJ1-1|TRBV7-9|.
CASSLVPENTEAFF
TGTGCCAGCAGCTTAGTCCCAGAGAACACTGAAGCTTTCTTT
>TRBD1|TRBJ2-3|TRBV9|.
CASSTRPGTGADTQYF
TGTGCCAGCAGCACCCGACCCGGGACAGGGGCAGATACGCAGTATTTT
>.|TRBJ1-2|TRBV5-1|.
CASSSPQGDYGYTF
TGCGCCAGCAGCTCCCCACAGGGTGACTATGGCTACACCTTC
>.|TRBJ2-5|TRBV19|.
CASGAPVGDVLETQYF
TGTGCCAGTGGGGCCCCCGTGGGAGACGTACTAGAGACCCAGTACTTC
>.|TRBJ2-4|TRBV10-1|.
CASTSLAGRPIAKNIQYF
TGCGCCAGCACTTCTTTGGCGGGCAGACCTATAGCCAAAAACATTCAGTACTTC
>TRBD2|TRBJ2-2|TRBV6-5|few
CASSSSSGNTGELFF
TGTGCCAGCAGTTCCTCTAGCGGTAACACCGGGGAGCTGTTTTTT
>TRBD1|TRBJ1-4|TRBV5-6|once
CASSKGQSNEKLFF
TGTGCCAGCAGTAAGGGACAGAGTAATGAAAAACTGTTTTTT
>.|TRBJ2-2|TRBV27|.
CASRTRGDELFF
TGTGCCAGCAGGACCAGGGGGGATGAGCTGTTTTTT
>TRBD1|TRBJ1-5|TRBV2|.
CASRGQGTQPQHF
TGTGCCAGCAGGGGACAGGGTACGCAGCCCCAGCATTTT
>.|TRBJ1-1|TRBV27|.
CASSSRGVNTEAFF
TGTGCCAGCAGTTCTCGGGGAGTGAACACTGAAGCTTTCTTT
>TRBD1|TRBJ1-1|TRBV6-1|.
CASNSLTGRAGEAFF
TGTGCCAGCAATAGTTTGACAGGGAGGGCGGGTGAAGCTTTCTTT
>.|TRBJ2-7|TRBV28|.
CASSHVREAPSYEQYF
TGTGCCAGCAGTCACGTGAGGGAAGCCCCCTCCTACGAGCAGTACTTC
>.|TRBJ2-7|TRBV11-2|.
CASSYPGFSYEQYF
TGTGCCAGCAGCTATCCGGGGTTCTCCTACGAGCAGTACTTC
>.|TRBJ1-1|TRBV13|.
CASRIQMNTEAFF
TGTGCCAGCAGGATACAAATGAACACTGAAGCTTTCTTT
>TRBD2|TRBJ2-2|TRBV27|.
CASSGLAGARHPTGELFF
TGTGCCAGCAGCGGGCTAGCGGGAGCCCGGCATCCCACCGGGGAGCTGTTTTTT
>TRBD1|TRBJ1-1|TRBV19|.
CASSILGQRNTEAFF
TGTGCCAGTAGTATTTTGGGACAGAGGAACACTGAAGCTTTCTTT
>TRBD1|TRBJ2-7|TRBV7-9|.
CASSLADRYGEQYF
TGTGCCAGCAGCTTAGCGGACAGGTACGGCGAGCAGTACTTC